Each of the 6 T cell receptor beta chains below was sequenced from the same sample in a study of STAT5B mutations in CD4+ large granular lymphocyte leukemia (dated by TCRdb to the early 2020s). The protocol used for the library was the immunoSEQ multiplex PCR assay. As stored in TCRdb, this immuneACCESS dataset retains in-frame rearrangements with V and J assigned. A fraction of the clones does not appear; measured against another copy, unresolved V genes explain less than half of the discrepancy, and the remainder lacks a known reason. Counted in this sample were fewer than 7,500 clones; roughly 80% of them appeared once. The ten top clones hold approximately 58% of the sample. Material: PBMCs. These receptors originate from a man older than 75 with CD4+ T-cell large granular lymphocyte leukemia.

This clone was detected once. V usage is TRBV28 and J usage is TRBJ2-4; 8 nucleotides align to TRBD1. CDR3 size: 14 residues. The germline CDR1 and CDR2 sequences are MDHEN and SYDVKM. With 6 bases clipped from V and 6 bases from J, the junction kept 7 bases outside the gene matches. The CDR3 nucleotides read TGTGCCAGCAGCCATGGACAGGGCGGAAACATTCAGTACTTC. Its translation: CASSHGQGGNIQYF. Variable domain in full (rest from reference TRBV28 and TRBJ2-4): DVKVTQSSRYLVKRTGEKVFLECVQDMDHENMFWYRQDPGLGLRLIYFSYDVKMKEKGDIPEGYSVSREKKERFSLILESASTNQTSMYLCASSHGQGGNIQYFGAGTRLSVL.

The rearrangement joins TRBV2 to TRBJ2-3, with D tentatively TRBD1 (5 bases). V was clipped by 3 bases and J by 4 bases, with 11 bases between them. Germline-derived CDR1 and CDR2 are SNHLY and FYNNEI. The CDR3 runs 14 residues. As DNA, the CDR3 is TGTGCCAGCAGTGAGGGGATGGGGCCAGATACGCAGTATTTT. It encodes CASSEGMGPDTQYF.

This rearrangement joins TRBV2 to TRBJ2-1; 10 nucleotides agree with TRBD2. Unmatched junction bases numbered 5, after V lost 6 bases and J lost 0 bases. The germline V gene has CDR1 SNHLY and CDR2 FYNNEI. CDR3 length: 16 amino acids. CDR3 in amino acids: CASRARTSGSYNEQFF. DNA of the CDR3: TGTGCCAGCAGAGCACGGACTAGCGGCTCCTACAATGAGCAGTTCTTC.

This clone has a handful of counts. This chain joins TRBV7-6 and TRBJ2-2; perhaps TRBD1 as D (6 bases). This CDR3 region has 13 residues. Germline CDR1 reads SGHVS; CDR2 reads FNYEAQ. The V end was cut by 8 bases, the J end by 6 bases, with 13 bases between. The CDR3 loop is CASGQGSAGELFF. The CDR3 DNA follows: TGTGCCAGCGGCCAGGGGAGCGCCGGGGAGCTGTTTTTT.

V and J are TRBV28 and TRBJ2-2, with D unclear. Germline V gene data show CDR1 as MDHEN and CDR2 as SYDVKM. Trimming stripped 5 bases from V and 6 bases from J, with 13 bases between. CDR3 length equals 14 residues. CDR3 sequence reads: CASSLPRFSGELFF. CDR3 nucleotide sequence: TGTGCCAGCAGTCTACCCAGGTTCTCCGGGGAGCTGTTTTTT.

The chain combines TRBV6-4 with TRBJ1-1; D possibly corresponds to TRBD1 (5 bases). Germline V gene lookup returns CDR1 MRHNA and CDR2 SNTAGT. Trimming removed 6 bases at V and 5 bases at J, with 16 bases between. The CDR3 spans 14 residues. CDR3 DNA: TGTGCCAGCAGCCGATCGGGGGTTGATACTGAAGCTTTCTTT. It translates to CASSRSGVDTEAFF.